These 13 T cell receptor beta chains originate from one sample sequenced in a study of T-cell reconstitution after alpha-beta-depleted transplantation in children. Preparing the TCRbeta library involved the use of unique molecular identifiers. TCRdb re-derived calls from the PCR reads in MiXCR, one entry per CDR3 protein. Of approximately 500,000 distinct CDR3 sequences detected, 10% to 13% appear once; the ten largest clones hold around 2.2%. Sequencing used PBMCs, obtained before TCRalphabeta/CD19-depleted stem cell transplant. Source of these receptors: a child aged 2 to 9 with inherited bone marrow failure, due to receive a stem cell transplant.

The V and J genes are TRBV19 and TRBJ1-5, with no clear D. V lost 3 bases and J lost 2, with 14 bases in between. The CDR3 runs to 16 residues. The germline CDR1 and CDR2 sequences are LNHDA and SQIVND (reference sequence). The CDR3 loop reads CASSIAWPLGNQPQHF. The CDR3 DNA is TGTGCCAGTAGTATTGCCTGGCCGTTAGGCAATCAGCCCCAGCATTTT. Full variable domain (remainder filled in from reference TRBV19 and TRBJ1-5): DGGITQSPKYLFRKEGQNVTLSCEQNLNHDAMYWYRQDPGQGLRLIYYSQIVNDFQKGDIAEGYSVSREKKESFPLTVTSAQKNPTAFYLCASSIAWPLGNQPQHFGDGTRLSIL.

Many counts were recorded for this clonotype. The rearrangement links TRBV3-1 to TRBJ1-1; D gene uncertain. The CDR3 runs to 13 residues. Trimming stripped 2 bases from V and 6 bases from J, with 10 bases between. Germline V gene lookup returns CDR1 LGHDT and CDR2 YNNKEL (reference sequence). CDR3 sequence: CASSQRVWAEAFF. Here the CDR3 DNA reads TGTGCCAGCAGCCAACGGGTGTGGGCTGAAGCTTTCTTT. The full variable domain, in which reference TRBV3-1 and TRBJ1-1 provide the parts outside the CDR3, is DTAVSQTPKYLVTQMGNDKSIKCEQNLGHDTMYWYKQDSKKFLKIMFSYNNKELIINETVPNRFSPKSPDKAHLNLHINSLELGDSAVYFCASSQRVWAEAFFGQGTRLTVV.

This clonotype has at least ten counts. The rearrangement uses TRBV4-3 and TRBJ2-5, with 12 bases that match TRBD1. V dropped 4 bases and J dropped 4; count of bases not matched to a gene: 7. There are 16 residues in the CDR3. The germline V gene has CDR1 LGHNA and CDR2 YSLEER. The CDR3 reads CASSPRDRGRVETQYF. The CDR3 DNA reads TGCGCCAGCAGCCCTAGGGACAGGGGGCGCGTAGAGACCCAGTACTTC.

Ten or more counts support this clonotype. The chain employs TRBV6-5 and TRBJ2-1; 9 nucleotides match TRBD1. CDR3 length equals 14 residues. Germline V gives CDR1 MNHEY, CDR2 SVGAGI. The trim removed 4 bases at V and 9 bases at J, leaving 7 bases unmatched. CDR3 DNA: TGTGCCAGCAGTTTCTGGGACAGGGCCGGTGAGCAGTTCTTC. It yields the protein CASSFWDRAGEQFF.

This clonotype came up many times. CDR3 sequence (DNA): TGTGCCAGTAGTACCGTTAGCGGGAGCTACAATGAGCAGTTCTTC. It translates to CASSTVSGSYNEQFF. This chain uses TRBV19 with TRBJ2-1, with 9 positions matching TRBD2. CDR3 length equals 15 residues. The V gene's germline CDR1 is LNHDA and CDR2 SQIVND (reference sequence). V dropped 4 bases and J dropped 3; count of bases not matched to a gene: 4.

This clonotype has just a few counts. The chain links TRBV18 to TRBJ2-7; D is unclear. The V end lost 5 bases, the J end lost 5 bases, and 13 bases lay between the germline ends. Germline V gene data show CDR1 as KGHSH and CDR2 as LQKENI. CDR3 length: 13 amino acids. The CDR3 bases are TGTGCCAGCTCAGTGCTGCGGTCCAACGAGCAGTACTTC. Translation gives CASSVLRSNEQYF. Variable domain in full (rest from reference TRBV18 and TRBJ2-7): NAGVMQNPRHLVRRRGQEARLRCSPMKGHSHVYWYRQLPEEGLKFMVYLQKENIIDESGMPKERFSAEFPKEGPSILRIQQVVRGDSAAYFCASSVLRSNEQYFGPGTRLTVT.

On this clonotype: This clone may be a read error of a much larger clone one base away. The rearrangement links TRBV6-1 to TRBJ2-3; D gene unclear. CDR1 is MNHNS, CDR2 SASEGT, per germline. This CDR3 spans 13 amino acids. The V and J ends lost 4 bases and 8 bases respectively, with 13 bases between them. CDR3 sequence (DNA): TGTGCCAGCAGTGGCGGCGTCACACTTACGCAGTATTTT. Translation: CASSGGVTLTQYF.

This clonotype has a count of ten or more. The CDR3 region is CASSQGLAKSSYEQYF. The CDR3 DNA reads as TGCGCCAGCAGCCAGGGACTAGCGAAGAGCTCCTACGAGCAGTACTTC. The chain combines TRBV4-3 with TRBJ2-7; 10 bases are shared with TRBD2. The CDR3 extends over 16 amino acids. Germline V lookup: CDR1 LGHNA, CDR2 YSLEER. J was trimmed by 0 bases and V by 3 bases; bases with no gene match: 5.

This clonotype has at least ten counts. CDR3 protein: CASSLVGMANYGYTF. As DNA, the CDR3 is TGCGCCAGCAGCTTGGTCGGGATGGCTAACTATGGCTACACCTTC. The chain uses TRBV5-1 and TRBJ1-2, with no clear D. Germline assignment: CDR1 SGHRS and CDR2 YFSETQ. The CDR3 is 15 amino acids. V was cut by 0 bases and J by 0 bases, with 9 bases left in between.

The chain carries TRBV19 and TRBJ2-7; a possible D gene is TRBD1 (5 bases). Germline V gene lookup returns CDR1 LNHDA and CDR2 SQIVND (reference sequence). V was pared by 1 base and J by 7 bases, with 14 bases between. The CDR3 spans 14 residues. CDR3 loop: CASSIGQQPREQYF. CDR3 coding DNA: TGTGCCAGTAGTATAGGACAGCAGCCTCGGGAGCAGTACTTC.

This clonotype appeared a few times. The rearrangement joins TRBV30 to TRBJ1-4; a possible D gene is TRBD1 (5 bases). Looked up from germline, CDR1 is GTSNPN and CDR2 is SVGIG (reference sequence). This CDR3 is 13 amino acids long. V dropped 5 bases and J dropped 4 bases, with 11 bases sitting between them. The CDR3 reads CAWSQGVNEKLFF. The CDR3 DNA follows: TGTGCCTGGTCGCAGGGTGTTAATGAAAAACTGTTTTTT.

This clonotype was found a few times. V is TRBV30 and J is TRBJ2-1, with D uncertain. Germline loops: CDR1 GTSNPN, CDR2 SVGIG (reference sequence). The CDR3 runs 12 residues. V shed 1 base and J shed 7 bases, with 8 bases lying between them. The CDR3 spells CAWSAPPNEQFF. As DNA, the CDR3 is TGTGCCTGGAGTGCCCCACCTAATGAGCAGTTCTTC. Supplemented by reference TRBV30 and TRBJ2-1, the full variable domain reads SQTIHQWPATLVQPVGSPLSLECTVEGTSNPNLYWYRQAAGRGLQLLFYSVGIGQISSEVPQNLSASRPQDRQFILSSKKLLLSDSGFYLCAWSAPPNEQFFGPGTRLTVL.

This clonotype was found many times. This rearrangement joins TRBV11-2 to TRBJ2-1; no firm D call. Germline-derived CDR1 and CDR2 are SGHAT and FQNNGV. Trimming left V 5 bases short and J 9 bases short, with 8 bases between. The CDR3 loop spans 11 amino acids. CDR3 nucleotide sequence: TGTGCCAGCAGCCCGGGCAGTGAGCAGTTCTTC. Its protein product is CASSPGSEQFF.